The clone carrying this TCR beta chain has a single count. With V trimmed by 7 bases and J by 3 bases, 3 bases remained unmatched. Per the germline V gene, CDR1 is SGHVS and CDR2 is FNYEAQ. CDR3 length equals 14 residues. This specimen comes from a study of CD8+ T cells in alopecia areata. Extracted RNA was reverse transcribed, and the resulting cDNA served as sequencing template. Method: immunoSEQ multiplex PCR; TCRdb's copy keeps in-frame clones and lacks some. The sample has fewer than 150,000 clones; 55% to 65% are singletons. The chain links TRBV7-6 to TRBJ2-7, with 13 bases lining up with TRBD2. This receptor was obtained from a human donor in good health. Sequencing input: CD4+ T cells sorted from blood. The CDR3 bases are TGTGCCAGCACACTAGCGGGGGGGAACTACGAGCAGTACTTC. Its protein is CASTLAGGNYEQYF.